These T cell receptor beta chains were read from a single sample in a study of shared clonotypes between healthy human individuals. The method was immunoSEQ multiplex PCR; TCRdb's version includes in-frame clones alone and lacks a portion of them. Of approximately 530,000 clones listed, 90% to 97% are singletons. Sequences were obtained from naive CD4+ T cells sorted from blood. These TCRs come from a woman aged 30 to 39 in good health. Each CDR3 is given with its conserved first and last residue. A D gene is named only where the DNA matches it firmly. A row's size may be missing; if present it is once, few, many or a size class.

TRBD2 TRBJ2-1 . TRBV5-1 TGCGCCAGCAGCTTCCGAGGACTAGCGGGAGGAGGGGCAGAGAATGAGCAGTTCTTC CASSFRGLAGGGAENEQFF
TRBD2 TRBJ2-1 . TRBV7-8 TGTGCCAGCAGGCAAACCGGGACTAGCGGTCACAATGAGCAGTTCTTC CASRQTGTSGHNEQFF
. TRBJ2-1 . TRBV15 TGTGCCACCACCTCACTGGGGAGTTCCTACAATGAGCAGTTCTTC CATTSLGSSYNEQFF
. TRBJ2-5 few TRBV7-8 TGTGCCAGCAGCTTTAGAGGGGGGCGAGTGGAGACCCAGTACTTC CASSFRGGRVETQYF
. TRBJ2-5 . TRBV27 TGTGCCACACAGGAGACCCAGTACTTC CATQETQYF
. TRBJ2-7 . TRBV10-3 TGTGCCATCAGTGAGTCGGAGGGGAGGAAGGGCTCCTACGAGCAGTACTTC CAISESEGRKGSYEQYF
TRBD1 TRBJ2-6 . TRBV29-1 TGCAGCGTCGGGACAGGTACCACCTCTGGGGCCAACGTCCTGACTTTC CSVGTGTTSGANVLTF
TRBD1 TRBJ2-3 . TRBV7-9 TGTGCCAGCAGGTCCCCCATGGGACAGCGATCAGATACGCAGTATTTT CASRSPMGQRSDTQYF
. TRBJ1-1 . TRBV19 TGTGCCAGTAGTATGGGCGGGGCTCCTGAAGCTTTCTTT CASSMGGAPEAFF
. TRBJ2-6 . TRBV6-6 TGTGCCAGCAGCTCCATAGCCTCTGGGGCCAACGTCCTGACTTTC CASSSIASGANVLTF
. TRBJ1-2 . TRBV5-8 TGTGCCAGCAGCAAGACTCCCTGGGCTGGCTACACCTTC CASSKTPWAGYTF
. TRBJ2-7 . TRBV6-5 TGTGCCAGCCGCCCTTATTCGGACACCGAGCAGTACTTC CASRPYSDTEQYF
. TRBJ2-1 . TRBV23-1 TGCGCCAGCAGTCAGCCCCGGTCTCAGCGAGGCAAGCAGTTCTTC CASSQPRSQRGKQFF
. TRBJ1-2 . TRBV11-2 TGTGCCAGCAGCTTAGAACGCAAGGACAGCTATGGCTACACCTTC CASSLERKDSYGYTF
TRBD1 TRBJ2-1 . TRBV6-6 TGTGCCAGCCATCGACAGGGCAAAGGTGAGCAGTTCTTC CASHRQGKGEQFF
. TRBJ1-3 . TRBV10-2 TGCGCCAGCAGTGATTACTCTGGAAACACCATATATTTT CASSDYSGNTIYF
. TRBJ2-3 . TRBV7-2 TGTGCCAGCAGCCAAGGGGGGCGGAAGATCACAGATACGCAGTATTTT CASSQGGRKITDTQYF
. TRBJ1-3 . TRBV7-9 TGTGCCATCCCACCCGGGGCAGGGAATGGAAACACCATATATTTT CAIPPGAGNGNTIYF
. TRBJ2-3 . TRBV2 TGTGCCAGCAGACGACGGGACACAAGCACAGATACGCAGTATTTT CASRRRDTSTDTQYF
TRBD2 TRBJ2-7 . TRBV18 TGTGCCAGCTCACTAGAGGGACTAGCGGTCGAGCAGTACTTC CASSLEGLAVEQYF
. TRBJ2-7 once TRBV5-4 TGTGCCAGCAGCTTGGATGGTCGAGGGCTCTACGAGCAGTACTTC CASSLDGRGLYEQYF
. TRBJ1-2 . TRBV19 TGTGCCAGTAGTATAACCCACCAGGGAGAAGGTGGCTACACCTTC CASSITHQGEGGYTF
. TRBJ2-1 . TRBV7-8 TGTGCCAGCAGCACTCGAAGCAATGAGCAGTTCTTC CASSTRSNEQFF
TRBD2 TRBJ2-7 . TRBV10-1 TGCGCCAGCAGTGTCGGTAGCGGGCCCACCTACGAGCAGTACTTC CASSVGSGPTYEQYF
TRBD1 TRBJ2-6 once TRBV28 TGTGCCAGCATTACAACAGGGGTTCCTGGGGCCAACGTCCTGACTTTC CASITTGVPGANVLTF
TRBD2 TRBJ2-3 once TRBV5-1 TGCGCCAGCAAGGGACTAGCGGGAGGGACAGATACGCAGTATTTT CASKGLAGGTDTQYF
TRBD1 TRBJ2-2 . TRBV5-1 TGCGCCAGCAGCTTGATAGGGACAGCGAACACCGGGGAGCTGTTTTTT CASSLIGTANTGELFF
. TRBJ2-1 once TRBV21-1 TGTGCCAGCAGCAAAGTAGCAGGGGAAAGCTCCTACAATGAGCAGTTCTTC CASSKVAGESSYNEQFF
TRBD2 TRBJ2-7 once TRBV9 TGTGCCAGCAGCTTTGGGGGGGTCTCCTACGAGCAGTACTTC CASSFGGVSYEQYF